The table lists the clone carrying this TCR beta chain with many counts. Deletions cut 3 bases from V and 2 bases from J, with 5 bases between. The CDR3 covers 12 residues. The germline gives CDR1 SGHTA, CDR2 FQGNSA. The data originate from a study of early T cells in non-severe SARS-CoV-2 infection. The TCR library protocol was used to attach unique molecular identifiers. These identifiers were attached to individual cDNA molecules. TCRdb re-called the 5' RACE reads through MiXCR, storing one row per CDR3 protein. Of 55,000 to 75,000 distinct CDR3 sequences listed, roughly an eighth are singletons. Sequencing input: whole blood. The clonotype originates from an adult who was a healthcare worker with PCR-confirmed SARS-CoV-2 infection or an uninfected control (not recorded which). The chain couples TRBV7-2 to TRBJ2-7; D call uncertain. The CDR3 region is CASSFGAYEQYF. As DNA, the CDR3 is TGTGCCAGCAGCTTTGGAGCCTACGAGCAGTACTTC.